This T cell receptor beta chain is from a study of beta chain features in type 1 diabetes. Turning to the study itself: Age, gender and cell yields were similar between patients and healthy donors.

CDR3 length: 10 amino acids. Germline V lookup: CDR1 MDHEN, CDR2 SYDVKM. V lost 6 bases and J lost 3, with 3 bases in between. Findings of the study overall: TCRB CDR3s from Type 1 diabetes patients were moderately but significantly shorter in all four CD4+ subsets. The study found that naive, central memory and Treg TCRB repertoires appeared more similar in patients than in healthy donors.

It was via CD45RO/CCR7/CD25/CD127/CD95/CD27 that CD4+ naive, central memory, regulatory and stem cell-like memory cells were sorted. This clone was counted ten times or more. The antigen remains unidentified. Other nucleotide sequences from this sample produce the same CDR3. As every portion of the isolated RNA was reverse transcribed, the sequencing read expressed TCRB transcripts. Data came from immunoSEQ multiplex PCR; TCRdb stores just in-frame clones and leaves some out. This sample carries hundreds of thousands of clones, roughly 16% of them seen once, and the ten largest clones take about 0.086%.

The rearrangement uses TRBV28 and TRBJ2-7; D gene uncertain. This clonotype was obtained from a young man in good health. The sequenced sample consisted of naive CD4+ T cells from blood. In DNA, the CDR3 is TGTGCCAGCAGCGGCTACGAGCAGTACTTC. This encodes CASSGYEQYF.